This T cell receptor (beta chain) was obtained from a study of shared T cell receptors in the human thymus. Only in-frame clones appear in the TCRdb table, and some are missing; sequencing was by immunoSEQ multiplex PCR. The sample holds approximately 660,000 clones, 70% to 90% seen once. In germline, CDR1 is SGHVT, CDR2 SQSDAQ. The CDR3 totals 21 residues. The V and J ends lost 0 bases and 1 base respectively, with 27 bases between them. The data also belong to a second study, concerning human thymus T cells. From that study: Thymus pieces cut out during corrective heart surgery were the tissue that was used. The authors found apparently biased V and J gene usage in thymic and blood repertoires.

The TCR originated in a boy in the first two years of life with a congenital heart defect. This rearrangement joins TRBV7-4 to TRBJ2-5; D may be TRBD1 (6 bases). The sequenced material came from thymocytes. Here the CDR3 reads CASSLALNPLIQGTTQETQYF. CDR3 DNA: TGTGCCAGCAGCTTAGCGCTAAATCCCCTTATACAGGGTACCACCCAAGAGACCCAGTACTTC. Together with reference TRBV7-4 and TRBJ2-5, the CDR3 gives the full variable domain: GAGVSQSPRYKVAKRGRDVALRCDSISGHVTLYWYRQTLGQGSEVLTYSQSDAQRDKSGRPSGRFSAERPERSVSTLKIQRTEQGDSAVYLCASSLALNPLIQGTTQETQYFGPGTRLLVL.